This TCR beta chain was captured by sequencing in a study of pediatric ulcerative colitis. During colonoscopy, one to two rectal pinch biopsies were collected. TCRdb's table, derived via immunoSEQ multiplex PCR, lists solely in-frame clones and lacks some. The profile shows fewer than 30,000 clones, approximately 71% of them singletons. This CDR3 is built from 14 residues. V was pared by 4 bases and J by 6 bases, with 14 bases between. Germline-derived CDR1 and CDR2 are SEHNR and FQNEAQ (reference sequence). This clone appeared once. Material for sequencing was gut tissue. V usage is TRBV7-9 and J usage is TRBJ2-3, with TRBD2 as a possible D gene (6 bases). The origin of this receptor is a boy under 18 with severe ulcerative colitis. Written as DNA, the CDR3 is TGTGCCAGCAGCTCAACACTAGCCGAGGATACGCAGTATTTT. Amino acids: CASSSTLAEDTQYF.